The 8 T cell receptor beta chains reported below all come from one sample, sequenced in a study of T-cell memory formation after mild COVID-19. TCRdb redid the calling of the 5' RACE reads with MiXCR, one entry per CDR3 protein. This sample yields 350,000 to 500,000 distinct CDR3 sequences, of which about a quarter are seen a single time; less than 15% belongs to the top ten. Sequencing input: PBMCs or a T cell subset sorted from them (not recorded which). All receptors derive from an adult woman who had mild COVID-19 (a few samples of this study predate the infection). Cell type and time point are not known.

This clonotype has just a few counts. The V gene is TRBV6-2 or TRBV6-3, the J gene TRBJ1-1; D is uncertain. The CDR3 sequence is 11 residues long. The V and J ends lost 6 bases and 6 bases respectively, with 8 bases between them. Germline assignment: CDR1 MNHEY and CDR2 SVGEGT. CDR3 sequence: CASSHGAEAFF. CDR3 nucleotide sequence: TGTGCCAGCAGCCACGGGGCTGAAGCTTTCTTT.

The table lists this clonotype with a few counts. The chain combines TRBV20-1 with TRBJ2-5; D perhaps matches TRBD2 (6 bases). From germline, CDR1 is DFQATT and CDR2 SNEGSKA (reference sequence). V lost 3 bases and J lost 1, with 9 bases in between. The CDR3 runs 13 residues. CDR3 DNA sequence: TGCAGTGCTAGGGGGGGACCCCAAGAGACCCAGTACTTC. Its protein is CSARGGPQETQYF.

The V gene is TRBV11-2, the J gene TRBJ2-3; 10 positions match TRBD2. This CDR3 has 15 residues. Germline CDR1 and CDR2: SGHAT and FQNNGV. Trimming removed 5 bases from V and 3 bases from J; junction bases left unmatched: 5. As DNA, the CDR3 is TGTGCCAGCAGCACAAGGGGACTAGCGACAGATACGCAGTATTTT. It is translated as CASSTRGLATDTQYF.

The CDR3 DNA sequence: TGTGCCAGCAGCCAAGAGACAGATCAAGAGACCCAGTACTTC. Translated: CASSQETDQETQYF. The gene calls are TRBV3-1 and TRBJ2-5; tentatively, D is TRBD1 (5 bases). V was trimmed by 0 bases and J by 2 bases, leaving 7 bases between them. Germline V gene lookup returns CDR1 LGHDT and CDR2 YNNKEL (reference sequence). CDR3 size: 14 residues.

There are many counts of this clonotype. V and J are TRBV7-8 and TRBJ2-1, with D tentatively TRBD2 (5 bases). The CDR3 extends over 14 amino acids. V was shortened by 6 bases and J by 3 bases, with 12 bases between the two germline ends. Germline V CDR1 and CDR2: SGHVS, FQNEAQ. The CDR3 reads CASRRSGDYNEQFF. The CDR3 nucleotides are TGTGCCAGCAGGCGGAGCGGTGACTACAATGAGCAGTTCTTC. Variable domain in full (rest from reference TRBV7-8 and TRBJ2-1): GAGVSQSPRYKVAKRGQDVALRCDPISGHVSLFWYQQALGQGPEFLTYFQNEAQLDKSGLPSDRFFAERPEGSVSTLKIQRTQQEDSAVYLCASRRSGDYNEQFFGPGTRLTVL.

This rearrangement joins TRBV5-1 to TRBJ1-6, with TRBD1 as a possible D gene (5 bases). The CDR3 is 15 residues long. Trimming removed 0 bases from V and 7 bases from J, with 11 bases in between. Per germline, CDR1 SGHRS and CDR2 YFSETQ. The CDR3 DNA is TGCGCCAGCAGCTTGGCAGGACAAAGCAATTCACCCCTCCACTTT. Encoded protein: CASSLAGQSNSPLHF.

This clonotype has just a few counts. This sequence joins TRBV3-1 and TRBJ2-1; D gene unclear. The length of the CDR3 is 13 residues. The germline V gene has CDR1 LGHDT and CDR2 YNNKEL (reference sequence). Between the trimmed V and J ends, which lost 2 bases and 6 bases, there was a span of 8 bases. The CDR3 is CASSQPSSNEQFF. The CDR3 DNA follows: TGTGCCAGCAGCCAACCGTCTAGCAATGAGCAGTTCTTC.

This clonotype was seen more than once but under ten times. The gene calls are TRBV7-2 and TRBJ1-1; maybe TRBD1 (6 bases). This CDR3 contains 15 residues. CDR1 SGHTA and CDR2 FQGNSA come from the germline V gene. Trimming pared 4 bases from V and 4 bases from J, leaving 16 bases between. This CDR3 is CASSSTGTRRTEAFF. CDR3 DNA sequence: TGTGCCAGCAGCTCGACAGGAACCAGGCGCACTGAAGCTTTCTTT. Full variable domain (remainder filled in from reference TRBV7-2 and TRBJ1-1): GAGVSQSPSNKVTEKGKDVELRCDPISGHTALYWYRQSLGQGLEFLIYFQGNSAPDKSGLPSDRFSAERTGGSVSTLTIQRTQQEDSAVYLCASSSTGTRRTEAFFGQGTRLTVV.